The sample holds many counts of the clone carrying this T cell receptor (beta chain). The antigen remains unidentified. These data come from a study of metastatic and nonmetastatic thyroid tumors. Overall study: Repertoires were compared across blood and tumor or nodule tissue from malignant and benign thyroid patients.

In the original processing: For papillary thyroid cancer, a distant-metastasis classifier was constructed from CDR3 differences observed across clinicopathological groups. MiXCR was used by TCRdb to re-call the PCR reads. The V and J calls, along with clone size, are taken from TCRdb and not from the paper's own processing. The table records about 19,000 clones, approximately 16% of them present only once. Thyroid surgery was preceded by no treatment in any patient. General observations from the study: Benign nodules reportedly had significantly lower TCR beta diversity than malignant thyroid tumors in blood and tumor.

The CDR3 runs 13 residues. Trimming pared 6 bases from V and 3 bases from J, leaving 12 bases between. Germline loops: CDR1 MNHNS, CDR2 SASEGT. This sequence was found in a male donor with papillary thyroid cancer or a benign thyroid nodule (not recorded which). Some clones in this sample may be carry-over from other donors' samples. The chain is built from TRBV6-1 and TRBJ2-7; perhaps TRBD1 as D (6 bases). The sample comprised blood. CDR3: CASSRDTGYEQYF. The CDR3, as DNA: TGTGCCAGCAGCAGGGACACGGGCTACGAGCAGTACTTC.